These 32 T cell receptor beta chains were sequenced from one sample in a study of blood T cell repertoires in COVID-19. The table came from immunoSEQ multiplex PCR; TCRdb's copy has only in-frame clones and leaves some out. The sample records fewer than 80,000 clones, around 80% being singletons. Specimen: peripheral blood. All receptors derive from a middle-aged man with COVID-19, enrolled during active disease.

In this sample, this clone turned up many times. The chain couples TRBV14 to TRBJ1-5, with a tentative D call TRBD1 (5 bases). The V and J ends lost 1 base and 6 bases respectively, with 10 bases between them. The V gene's germline CDR1 is SGHDN and CDR2 FVKESK. This CDR3 contains 14 residues. The CDR3 nucleotides are TGTGCCAGCAGCCAAGTTCCGGGGGGTCAGCCCCAGCATTTT. Its protein is CASSQVPGGQPQHF. The variable domain in full, with the rest retrieved from reference TRBV14 and TRBJ1-5, is EAGVTQFPSHSVIEKGQTVTLRCDPISGHDNLYWYRRVMGKEIKFLLHFVKESKQDESGMPNNRFLAERTGGTYSTLKVQPAELEDSGVYFCASSQVPGGQPQHFGDGTRLSIL.

The table lists this clone with a few counts. The chain carries TRBV5-4 and TRBJ2-3, with 12 bases aligning to TRBD2. This CDR3 has 16 amino acids. Germline V CDR1 and CDR2: SGHNT, YYREEE (reference sequence). Trimming cost V 4 bases and J 0 bases; bases outside gene matches: 3. CDR3 amino acids: CASSSGLAGSTDTQYF. The CDR3 nucleotides read TGTGCCAGCAGCAGCGGACTAGCGGGGAGCACAGATACGCAGTATTTT.

J is TRBJ2-5 and V is TRBV29-1; a weak D match, TRBD1 (5 bases). Deletions cut 7 bases from V and 2 bases from J, with 14 bases between. CDR3 length: 13 amino acids. Germline V gene data show CDR1 as SQVTM and CDR2 as ANQGSEA. The CDR3: CSAVQGAQETQYF. CDR3 sequence (DNA): TGCAGCGCAGTCCAGGGTGCACAAGAGACCCAGTACTTC. Together with reference TRBV29-1 and TRBJ2-5, the CDR3 gives the full variable domain: SAVISQKPSRDICQRGTSLTIQCQVDSQVTMMFWYRQQPGQSLTLIATANQGSEATYESGFVIDKFPISRPNLTFSTLTVSNMSPEDSSIYLCSAVQGAQETQYFGPGTRLLVL.

V usage is TRBV9 and J usage is TRBJ2-5; TRBD2 agrees at 15 bases. The CDR3 is made up of 17 amino acids. CDR1 is SGDLS and CDR2 is YYNGEE in the germline V gene. J was trimmed by 1 base and V by 0 bases; bases with no gene match: 1. CDR3: CASSVGTSGGAQETQYF. Written as DNA, the CDR3 is TGTGCCAGCAGCGTAGGGACTAGCGGGGGGGCCCAAGAGACCCAGTACTTC. The whole variable domain, filled in from reference TRBV9 and TRBJ2-5, reads DSGVTQTPKHLITATGQRVTLRCSPRSGDLSVYWYQQSLDQGLQFLIQYYNGEERAKGNILERFSAQQFPDLHSELNLSSLELGDSALYFCASSVGTSGGAQETQYFGPGTRLLVL.

The genes are TRBV7-2 and TRBJ1-5; 9 bases align to TRBD1. The length of the CDR3 is 14 residues. Trimming cost V 7 bases and J 10 bases; bases outside gene matches: 11. Germline loops: CDR1 SGHTA, CDR2 FQGNSA. The CDR3 region is CASTTGTGHLPQHF. DNA for the CDR3: TGTGCCAGCACGACCGGGACAGGGCATCTACCCCAGCATTTT.

The chain uses TRBV5-1 and TRBJ2-7; TRBD2 matches 10 bases. Germline V CDR1 and CDR2: SGHRS, YFSETQ. V lost 1 base and J lost 3; bases outside the gene matches: 4. The CDR3 has 15 residues. This chain's CDR3 is CASSLIAGGFYEQYF. The CDR3 DNA is TGCGCCAGCAGCTTGATAGCGGGGGGTTTCTACGAGCAGTACTTC.

The V gene is TRBV5-1, the J gene TRBJ2-2, with D tentatively TRBD2 (7 bases). Germline-derived CDR1 and CDR2 are SGHRS and YFSETQ. V was clipped by 2 bases and J by 5 bases, with 22 bases between them. The CDR3 runs 18 residues. DNA of the CDR3: TGCGCCAGCAGCTTCGAGCCTTCCTGGGGGGGCCGGACCGGGGAGCTGTTTTTT. Protein product: CASSFEPSWGGRTGELFF.

The gene calls are TRBV9 and TRBJ2-7, with 8 bases lining up with TRBD1. The CDR3 has 15 amino acids. The germline gives CDR1 SGDLS, CDR2 YYNGEE. V was pared by 3 bases and J by 2 bases, with 7 bases of the junction left unmatched. CDR3 region: CASSGPDRVPYEQYF. The CDR3 coding sequence is TGTGCCAGCAGCGGCCCGGACAGGGTCCCCTACGAGCAGTACTTC. Full variable domain (rest looked up from reference TRBV9 and TRBJ2-7): DSGVTQTPKHLITATGQRVTLRCSPRSGDLSVYWYQQSLDQGLQFLIQYYNGEERAKGNILERFSAQQFPDLHSELNLSSLELGDSALYFCASSGPDRVPYEQYFGPGTRLTVT.

The chain recombines TRBV5-1 with TRBJ2-3, with 9 bases that match TRBD1. This CDR3 has 16 residues. The trim removed 0 bases at V and 2 bases at J, leaving 4 bases unmatched. Germline values: CDR1 SGHRS, CDR2 YFSETQ. The CDR3 region is CASSLGDRVVTDTQYF. The CDR3 DNA reads as TGCGCCAGCAGCTTGGGGGACAGGGTGGTCACAGATACGCAGTATTTT.

The chain links TRBV30 to TRBJ1-6; the D is unclear. V lost 2 bases to trimming and J lost 5 bases, with 7 bases between them. Germline V CDR1 and CDR2: GTSNPN, SVGIG (reference sequence). The CDR3 contains 13 residues. The CDR3, as DNA: TGTGCCTGGAGTTTACAGAATAATTCACCCCTCCACTTT. Amino acid sequence: CAWSLQNNSPLHF.

V is TRBV11-3 and J is TRBJ2-1; possible D gene TRBD2, 5 bases. CDR1 and CDR2 (germline): SGHNT, YENEEA. This CDR3 is 14 amino acids long. Trimming took off 3 bases at V and 0 bases at J, with 6 bases between the two ends. CDR3 sequence (DNA): TGTGCCAGCAGCTTGGGAGACTCCTACAATGAGCAGTTCTTC. Translating it yields CASSLGDSYNEQFF.

The genes are TRBV22-1 and TRBJ2-7; the D call in the table, TRBD1, was not verified against the DNA. TRBV22-1 corresponds to a pseudogene. The CDR3 sequence is 16 residues long. The CDR3 sequence is CPGSARQGDDLYEQYF. For the CDR3, the DNA is TGTCCTGGGAGCGCACGGCAGGGGGACGACCTCTACGAGCAGTACTTC.

The chain uses TRBV7-3 and TRBJ2-3, with 11 bases that match TRBD2. Looked up from germline, CDR1 is SGHTA and CDR2 is FQGTGA. V was clipped by 5 bases and J by 0 bases; unmatched bases: 4. This CDR3 comprises 16 residues. This CDR3 reads CASSLIAGGSTDTQYF. The CDR3 bases are TGTGCCAGCAGCCTAATAGCGGGGGGGAGCACAGATACGCAGTATTTT.

This chain links TRBV2 with TRBJ2-5; D is undetermined. The CDR3 is 12 amino acids. Germline CDR1 reads SNHLY; CDR2 reads FYNNEI. The ends were cut back, 6 bases at V and 7 bases at J, with 12 bases in the middle. CDR3 bases: TGTGCCAGCAGGGAAACCTCGGGGACCCAGTACTTC. Translated: CASRETSGTQYF.

The gene calls are TRBV7-9 and TRBJ2-3; D uncertain. There are 12 residues in the CDR3. Trimming left V 1 base short and J 4 bases short, with 3 bases between. In germline, CDR1 is SEHNR, CDR2 FQNEAQ (reference sequence). In nucleotides, the CDR3 is TGTGCCAGCAGCTTAGGAGCAGATACGCAGTATTTT. As protein: CASSLGADTQYF.

This chain connects TRBV7-2 to TRBJ2-1; 10 positions match TRBD2. Germline CDR1 is SGHTA and CDR2 is FQGNSA. The CDR3 loop spans 15 amino acids. V shed 4 bases and J 8 bases; nucleotides not matched to a gene: 8. CDR3 loop: CASSYSSGGMDEQFF. The CDR3 nucleotides read TGTGCCAGCAGCTACTCTAGCGGGGGAATGGATGAGCAGTTCTTC. Full variable domain (remainder filled in from reference TRBV7-2 and TRBJ2-1): GAGVSQSPSNKVTEKGKDVELRCDPISGHTALYWYRQSLGQGLEFLIYFQGNSAPDKSGLPSDRFSAERTGGSVSTLTIQRTQQEDSAVYLCASSYSSGGMDEQFFGPGTRLTVL.

This chain joins TRBV18 and TRBJ2-6, with 8 nucleotides matching TRBD1. Germline CDR1 is KGHSH and CDR2 is LQKENI. J was trimmed by 0 bases and V by 2 bases; bases with no gene match: 6. The CDR3 is 18 amino acids. CDR3 nucleotides: TGTGCCAGCTCACCAAGGCAGGGGGCCAACTCTGGGGCCAACGTCCTGACTTTC. Protein product: CASSPRQGANSGANVLTF.

CDR3 nucleotide sequence: TGTGCCATCAGTGAATTCGAGAACACCATATATTTT. Its protein is CAISEFENTIYF. The chain couples TRBV10-3 to TRBJ1-3; D is ambiguous. The CDR3 has 12 amino acids. Trimming removed 3 bases at V and 7 bases at J, with 7 bases between. CDR1 is ENHRY and CDR2 is SYGVKD in the germline V gene.

This clone was seen just once. The CDR3 DNA reads as TGTGCCAGCAGCTTAGCAGGGGGCGATGCTTGGTACGAGCAGTACTTC. Translating it yields CASSLAGGDAWYEQYF. The V and J genes are TRBV7-2 and TRBJ2-7; 7 nucleotides match TRBD1. Looked up from germline, CDR1 is SGHTA and CDR2 is FQGNSA. The V and J ends lost 0 bases and 4 bases, in that order; junction bases with no gene match: 9. The CDR3 spans 16 residues.

This clone was detected once. The chain employs TRBV2 and TRBJ2-1, with D possibly matching TRBD2 (6 bases). CDR1 is SNHLY, CDR2 FYNNEI, per germline. Trimming shortened V by 0 bases and J by 8 bases, and 20 bases separated the two germline ends. The CDR3 spans 17 residues. The CDR3 sequence is CASSEARGQDLEDEQFF. CDR3 bases: TGTGCCAGCAGTGAAGCGCGGGGTCAGGACCTTGAGGATGAGCAGTTCTTC.

The chain is built from TRBV11-2 and TRBJ2-5; D is ambiguous. Germline-derived CDR1 and CDR2 are SGHAT and FQNNGV. This CDR3 region has 14 residues. V was shortened by 1 base and J by 2 bases, with 8 bases between the two germline ends. The CDR3 loop is CASSLGAKQETQYF. The CDR3 coding sequence is TGTGCCAGCAGCTTAGGGGCCAAACAAGAGACCCAGTACTTC.

This chain joins TRBV7-3 and TRBJ2-1, with D possibly being TRBD1 (5 bases). Per germline, CDR1 SGHTA and CDR2 FQGTGA. The length of the CDR3 is 13 residues. Trimming removed 5 bases at V and 7 bases at J, with 12 bases between. CDR3 protein: CASSRNRQNEQFF. CDR3 in DNA: TGTGCCAGCAGCCGTAATAGACAGAATGAGCAGTTCTTC.

The chain employs TRBV5-4 and TRBJ1-2; the D gene is possibly TRBD1 (5 bases). The CDR3 is made up of 15 amino acids. V lost 2 bases to trimming and J lost 6 bases, with 17 bases between them. Germline loops: CDR1 SGHNT, CDR2 YYREEE (reference sequence). CDR3 sequence (DNA): TGTGCCAGCAGCTTCATGGCAGGGATCAGAGATGGCTACACCTTC. This encodes CASSFMAGIRDGYTF. The complete variable domain, with remaining parts taken from reference TRBV5-4 and TRBJ1-2, reads ETGVTQSPTHLIKTRGQQVTLRCSSQSGHNTVSWYQQALGQGPQFIFQYYREEENGRGNFPPRFSGLQFPNYSSELNVNALELDDSALYLCASSFMAGIRDGYTFGSGTRLTVV.

The chain has TRBV7-5 and TRBJ2-4; the table's D gene call, TRBD1, was not cross checked with the DNA. TRBV7-5 is a recognized pseudogene. The CDR3 loop spans 17 amino acids. CDR3 region: CVRSPGGDREPGNIQYF. DNA of the CDR3: TGTGTCAGAAGCCCCGGGGGGGACAGGGAACCCGGGAACATTCAGTACTTC.

The chain joins TRBV25-1 to TRBJ1-1; 11 bases fit TRBD1. The trim removed 4 bases at V and 5 bases at J, leaving 9 bases unmatched. Germline V lookup: CDR1 MGHDK, CDR2 SYGVNS. The CDR3 is made up of 16 amino acids. CDR3 loop: CASSAITGTGGTEAFF. The CDR3 region has the DNA TGTGCCAGCAGTGCAATAACCGGGACAGGGGGGACTGAAGCTTTCTTT.

The chain joins TRBV6-5 to TRBJ1-1; 8 nucleotides agree with TRBD1. The J segment lost 10 bases and the V segment lost 4 bases, leaving 5 bases of the junction unmatched. This CDR3 is 12 amino acids long. The germline CDR1 and CDR2 sequences are MNHEY and SVGAGI. The CDR3 protein is CASSSLQGGAFF. The CDR3 DNA reads TGTGCCAGCAGTTCCCTACAGGGGGGAGCTTTCTTT.

CDR3 protein: CASSLRTLGTDTQYF. DNA for the CDR3: TGTGCCAGCAGCTTGCGAACTCTTGGCACAGATACGCAGTATTTT. V gene TRBV5-5 combines with J gene TRBJ2-3, with D unresolved. Trimming took 1 base from V and 1 from J, leaving 10 bases between them. The germline V gene has CDR1 SGHKS and CDR2 YYEKEE (reference sequence). The CDR3 covers 15 residues.

The chain is built from TRBV5-4 and TRBJ2-7; weak D call: TRBD1 (6 bases). The CDR3 runs to 13 residues. Germline V gene lookup returns CDR1 SGHNT and CDR2 YYREEE (reference sequence). The V end lost 1 base, the J end lost 5 bases, and 10 bases lay between the germline ends. The chain's CDR3 is CASSLTGFHEQYF. CDR3 sequence (DNA): TGTGCCAGCAGCTTGACAGGGTTCCACGAGCAGTACTTC.

This clone showed up just a few times. The chain combines TRBV5-1 with TRBJ2-1; TRBD2 aligns across 12 bases. The CDR3 is made up of 16 amino acids. Per germline, CDR1 SGHRS and CDR2 YFSETQ. After removal of 4 bases from V and 4 bases from J, the junction contained 6 bases not matched to a gene. The CDR3 is CASSQTSGGSYNEQFF. CDR3 DNA: TGCGCCAGCAGCCAAACTAGCGGGGGGTCTTACAATGAGCAGTTCTTC.

The gene calls are TRBV12-3 or TRBV12-4 and TRBJ1-2, with unresolved D. The CDR3 is made up of 12 amino acids. The germline V and J ends were trimmed by 5 bases and 8 bases, with 12 bases remaining between them. CDR3 region: CASSTSSGGYTF. Written as DNA, the CDR3 is TGTGCCAGCAGTACCTCCTCCGGGGGCTACACCTTC.

The chain is built from TRBV13 and TRBJ1-6; D gene ambiguous. CDR3 length equals 15 residues. The germline V and J ends were trimmed by 3 bases and 9 bases, with 15 bases remaining between them. Looked up from germline, CDR1 is PRHDT and CDR2 is FYEKMQ (reference sequence). The CDR3 DNA follows: TGTGCCAGCAGCTTGAGGGCCTTCCCCGGTTCACCCCTCCACTTT. Encoded protein: CASSLRAFPGSPLHF.

V is TRBV6-2 or TRBV6-3 and J is TRBJ2-1, with D unresolved. Trimming took 2 bases from V and 8 from J, leaving 7 bases between them. CDR1 MNHEY and CDR2 SVGEGT come from the germline V gene. CDR3 length: 12 residues. CDR3 in DNA: TGTGCCAGCAGTTACCCCCCGGATGAGCAGTTCTTC. It translates to CASSYPPDEQFF.